These T cell receptor beta chains were read from a single sample in a study of cytomegalovirus exposure and HLA in healthy donors. The table came from immunoSEQ multiplex PCR; TCRdb's copy has only in-frame clones and leaves some out. The sample lists 55,000 to 65,000 clones; 80% were seen once. Sequencing was carried out using PBMCs. The receptors derive from a woman aged 40 to 50 in good health and CMV-seronegative. Both conserved end residues are part of each CDR3. The D gene is left open where the match is weak. Only some rows state a clone size, as once, few, many or a class for expanded clones.

v_gene,j_gene,abundance,d_gene,CDR3nt,CDR3aa
TRBV4-1,TRBJ1-1,NA,NA,TGCGCCAGCAGCCCTGGTGGAGGGAACACTGAAGCTTTCTTT,CASSPGGGNTEAFF
TRBV18,TRBJ2-2,NA,TRBD2,TGTGCCAGCTCACCGTTTGGACTAGCGGGACACACCGGGGAGCTGTTTTTT,CASSPFGLAGHTGELFF
TRBV27,TRBJ1-5,NA,NA,TGTGCCAGCAGTTTAGAAGGGTTGAGGGCGGGGAATCAGCCCCAGCATTTT,CASSLEGLRAGNQPQHF
TRBV7-6,TRBJ2-1,NA,TRBD1,TGTGCCAGCAGCCTCGGGACAGGGAGGCATGAGCAGTTCTTC,CASSLGTGRHEQFF
TRBV6-1,TRBJ1-5,NA,NA,TGTGCCAGCAGTGAATTGAGAGGGTTAGGGAATCAGCCCCAGCATTTT,CASSELRGLGNQPQHF
TRBV2,TRBJ2-7,NA,NA,TGTGCCAGCACGAAAAACCGACAGTACGAGCAGTACTTC,CASTKNRQYEQYF
TRBV10-2,TRBJ1-1,NA,NA,TGCGCCAGCAGTGATCAGGGCAGAAACACTGAAGCTTTCTTT,CASSDQGRNTEAFF
TRBV5-4,TRBJ2-3,NA,TRBD2,TGTGCCAGCAGTTTAGGGACTAGCGGGTCGTTTAGCGCAGATACGCAGTATTTT,CASSLGTSGSFSADTQYF
TRBV6-6,TRBJ2-7,NA,TRBD1,TGTGCCAGCAGTTACTCCAGGACAGGCTACGAGCAGTACTTC,CASSYSRTGYEQYF
TRBV9,TRBJ2-3,NA,TRBD1,TGTGCCAGCAGCGTATCGGGACAGGGATTCTATACGCAGTATTTT,CASSVSGQGFYTQYF
TRBV7-9,TRBJ2-7,NA,NA,TGTTCCAGCAGCTTCACTCTTTCCGAGCAGTACTTC,CSSSFTLSEQYF
TRBV7-9,TRBJ1-2,NA,NA,TGTGCCAGCAGCTTGATTTACAGGGTAAACGGCTACACCTTC,CASSLIYRVNGYTF
TRBV6-9,TRBJ1-2,NA,TRBD1,TGTGCCAGCAGTTATCGAAAAGGGGGCGCAAACTATGGCTACACCTTC,CASSYRKGGANYGYTF
TRBV5-1,TRBJ2-5,NA,NA,TGCGCCAGCAGCTTCGGGGGTGGGGCGCAAGAGACCCAGTACTTC,CASSFGGGAQETQYF
TRBV6-5,TRBJ2-1,NA,TRBD2,TGTGCCAGCAGTTACGTTGAACTAGCGGGAGTTAATGAGCAGTTCTTC,CASSYVELAGVNEQFF
TRBV7-2,TRBJ2-1,NA,NA,TGTGCCAGCAGCTTAGCTCTAAGCCTCGGGCAGTTCTTC,CASSLALSLGQFF
TRBV15,TRBJ2-1,NA,TRBD2,TGTGCCACCAGCAGGGCCGTAGCGGGAGACAATGAGCAGTTCTTC,CATSRAVAGDNEQFF
TRBV28,TRBJ1-2,NA,NA,TGTGCCAGCAGTCCCTCCGGGGTGTTATGGCCTAACTATGGCTACACCTTC,CASSPSGVLWPNYGYTF
TRBV2,TRBJ2-1,NA,NA,TGTGCCAGCAGTTCTAATCTGGCTGGGCGGGGCGATGAGCAGTTCTTC,CASSSNLAGRGDEQFF
TRBV5-1,TRBJ1-4,NA,TRBD1,TGCGCCAGCAGCGAGGGACAGAATGAAAAACTGTTTTTT,CASSEGQNEKLFF
TRBV9,TRBJ2-4,NA,NA,TGTGCCAGCAGCGTAGGAAGCGAAAACATTCAGTACTTC,CASSVGSENIQYF
TRBV19,TRBJ2-5,NA,NA,TGTGCCAGTAGTATGAGGGGGACCCGGCAAGAGACCCAGTACTTC,CASSMRGTRQETQYF
TRBV10-2,TRBJ2-7,NA,TRBD2,TGCGCCAGCAGTGAGTCGGGTAGCGGGAGGGCCACTTTCTACGAGCAGTACTTC,CASSESGSGRATFYEQYF
TRBV6-1,TRBJ1-2,NA,NA,TGTGCCAGCAGTGTTGTGACGGGGGGCCCGGATGGCTACACCTTC,CASSVVTGGPDGYTF
TRBV28,TRBJ2-1,NA,TRBD2,TGTGCCAGCAACTCTCCGGGAGGGCCTTACAATGAGCAGTTCTTC,CASNSPGGPYNEQFF
TRBV14,TRBJ2-5,NA,TRBD1,TGTGCCAGCAGCCAAGACAGGGGGCTTGGAGAGACCCAGTACTTC,CASSQDRGLGETQYF
TRBV30,TRBJ1-2,NA,NA,TGTGCCTGGAGTGTGGCATTCTATGGCTACACCTTC,CAWSVAFYGYTF
TRBV2,TRBJ1-1,NA,NA,TGTGCCGAAAAGAAAGGGGTGGGGGCTTTCTTT,CAEKKGVGAFF
TRBV11-1,TRBJ2-3,once,TRBD2,TGTGCCAGCAGCTTCCAGGGACTAGCGGGATCGGTAGATACGCAGTATTTT,CASSFQGLAGSVDTQYF
TRBV19,TRBJ1-2,NA,TRBD1,TGTGCCAGTAGTCCGCCCTGGACAGGGGGAACGAGCGGCTACACCTTC,CASSPPWTGGTSGYTF
TRBV7-6,TRBJ1-2,NA,NA,TGTGCCAGCAGCTCCAGTACGACAGCTTTCGATGGCTACACCTTC,CASSSSTTAFDGYTF
TRBV6-5,TRBJ1-5,NA,NA,TGTGCCAGCAGTTCGCGGACGGGGGGAAATCAGCCCCAGCATTTT,CASSSRTGGNQPQHF
TRBV6-1,TRBJ2-7,NA,TRBD2,TGTGCCAGCAGTGAGACTAGCGGATCAGAACTCGACGAGCAGTACTTC,CASSETSGSELDEQYF
TRBV28,TRBJ1-2,NA,NA,TGTGCCAGCAGTTTGTCAGCTAACTATGGCTACACCTTC,CASSLSANYGYTF
TRBV27,TRBJ1-2,NA,TRBD1,TGTGCCAGCAGTTCTGGACAGGCCTATGGCTACACCTTC,CASSSGQAYGYTF
TRBV4-1,TRBJ1-2,NA,NA,TGCGCCAGCAGCCAGGTGCAGGGGTCGATCTATGGCTACACCTTC,CASSQVQGSIYGYTF
TRBV4-1,TRBJ2-1,NA,NA,TGCGCCAGCAGCCAAGAAGGGCGGGATAATGATGGGCAGTTCTTC,CASSQEGRDNDGQFF
TRBV4-2,TRBJ2-2,NA,NA,TGTGCCAGCAGCCCGGGCGGGTACACCGGGGAGCTGTTTTTT,CASSPGGYTGELFF
TRBV6-1,TRBJ2-3,NA,NA,TGTGCCAGCAGTGAACAGGGGTCTACGCAGTATTTT,CASSEQGSTQYF
TRBV27,TRBJ2-2,NA,TRBD1,TGTGCCAGTTGGGACAGGGGCACCGGGGAGCTGTTTTTT,CASWDRGTGELFF
TRBV6-5,TRBJ2-2,NA,NA,TGTGCCAGCAGTTACTTAGGGGCCGCGAACACCGGGGAGCTGTTTTTT,CASSYLGAANTGELFF
TRBV7-2,TRBJ1-1,NA,NA,TGTGCCAGCAGCTTAGCCCAGGGAACTGAAGCTTTCTTT,CASSLAQGTEAFF
TRBV5-1,TRBJ1-2,NA,NA,TGCGCCAGCAGCTTGAACGACAGACCCATAGCTCTGTCTAACTATGGCTACACCTTC,CASSLNDRPIALSNYGYTF
TRBV27,TRBJ2-3,once,NA,TGTGCCAGCAGTTTATCTGCGGGTGAGGCAGATACGCAGTATTTT,CASSLSAGEADTQYF
TRBV18,TRBJ1-2,few,NA,TGTGCCAGCTCACCGAAGCAGGGGTTTGGCTACACCTTC,CASSPKQGFGYTF
TRBV11-2,TRBJ1-4,NA,NA,TGTGCCAGCAGCTTGAGGGCGGGGGCTGGTGAAAAACTGTTTTTT,CASSLRAGAGEKLFF
TRBV11-2,TRBJ2-7,NA,NA,TGTGCCAGCAGCTTAGTTTCAGTCTACGAGCAGTACTTC,CASSLVSVYEQYF
TRBV5-1,TRBJ2-7,NA,NA,TGCGCCAGCAGCTTGTCCGGACAGCTACGGGAGCAGTACTTC,CASSLSGQLREQYF
TRBV10-3,TRBJ2-5,few,TRBD2,TGTGCCATCAGTGGGCTAGCGGGAGGTGAGACCCAGTACTTC,CAISGLAGGETQYF
TRBV19,TRBJ2-3,NA,TRBD1,TGTGCCAGTAGTTCCAAAAGGGGGGACAGGGGGCTTACAGATACGCAGTATTTT,CASSSKRGDRGLTDTQYF
TRBV13,TRBJ2-7,NA,TRBD2,TGTGCCAGCAGTTCTACTAGCGGGAGCGAGTACGAGCAGTACTTC,CASSSTSGSEYEQYF
TRBV9,TRBJ1-2,NA,NA,TGTGCCAGCAGCGTCTCCGACAGGAGTTATGGCTACACCTTC,CASSVSDRSYGYTF
TRBV7-9,TRBJ2-1,once,NA,TGTGCCAGCAGTGGTCCGGGAAACATCTACAATGAGCAGTTCTTC,CASSGPGNIYNEQFF
TRBV2,TRBJ2-7,NA,NA,TGTGCCTCAATCCCCGGGAGCTCCTACGAGCAGTACTTC,CASIPGSSYEQYF
TRBV27,TRBJ2-3,NA,TRBD2,TGTGCCAGCAGTCCGTGGACTAGCGGGGGGAGCACAGATACGCAGTATTTT,CASSPWTSGGSTDTQYF
TRBV28,TRBJ1-5,NA,NA,TGTGCCAGCAGTTTCCACGGTAGCAATCAGCCCCAGCATTTT,CASSFHGSNQPQHF
TRBV6-7,TRBJ2-4,NA,TRBD2,TGTGCCAGCAGTTACTCTAGGGCGGAGTCTAGACTAGCCAAAAACATTCAGTATTTC,CASSYSRAESRLAKNIQYF
TRBV13,TRBJ1-2,NA,NA,TGTGCCAGCAGCACGCGAGAGTATGGCTACACCTTC,CASSTREYGYTF